The rows below give T cell receptor beta chains drawn from one sample of a study of blood T cell repertoires in COVID-19. Some clones are missing from TCRdb's copy, which holds only in-frame ones; the method was immunoSEQ multiplex PCR. This sample has fewer than 600,000 clones, with roughly 88% found just once. Specimen: PBMCs or T cells enriched from blood (not recorded which). These receptors were taken from a woman between 40 and 55 years old who had recovered from COVID-19. Each CDR3 is given with its conserved first and last residue. Fields, in order: J gene, clone size, V gene, CDR3 protein. Clone size is stated in some rows and not others, as once, few, many or a class when expanded.

>TRBJ1-2|once|TRBV11-2
CASSFSGIGYGYTF
>TRBJ2-3|-|TRBV4-3
CASSNRGVTDTQYF
>TRBJ2-7|-|TRBV19
CASSIRGASYEQYF
>TRBJ1-2|-|TRBV30
CAWSPTGYGYTF
>TRBJ1-2|-|TRBV11-3
CASSDQGTDPYGYTF
>TRBJ2-2|-|TRBV4-1
CASSQYGLAETGELFF
>TRBJ2-1|-|TRBV11-3
CASSSYRDEQFF
>TRBJ2-7|-|TRBV5-1
CASRGQGTGDYEQYF
>TRBJ2-3|-|TRBV7-9
CASSPKAGGADTQYF
>TRBJ2-7|-|TRBV27
CASRPRGSGRSLSYEQYF
>TRBJ2-3|-|TRBV27
CASSLSPVAGFTDTQYF
>TRBJ2-7|-|TRBV21-1
CASSRELAGPPYEQYF
>TRBJ2-2|-|TRBV7-2
CASSLLTGVGELFF
>TRBJ2-1|once|TRBV3-1/TRBV3-2
CASSQGLAGGLNEQFF
>TRBJ2-7|-|TRBV5-1
CASSASGQGSFEQYF
>TRBJ1-1|once|TRBV19
CASSTLGGTEAFF
>TRBJ1-6|-|TRBV7-2
CASSLDGSGGSPLHF
>TRBJ1-5|-|TRBV19
CASKDRGYGNQPQHF
>TRBJ1-1|once|TRBV5-8
CASSFLPNTEAFF
>TRBJ2-7|-|TRBV6-2/TRBV6-3
CASSYSKGADEQYF
>TRBJ2-1|once|TRBV24-1
CATSAGLEQFF
>TRBJ1-1|-|TRBV6-5
CASTNEGREAFF
>TRBJ1-4|-|TRBV2
CASGGQGLLEKLFF
>TRBJ1-5|-|TRBV29-1
CSVVLGSLEPQHF
>TRBJ2-1|-|TRBV9
CASSSGRSWNEQFF
>TRBJ2-1|-|TRBV19
CASSPRGAEQFF
>TRBJ1-2|-|TRBV5-6
CASSESTRGTNGYTF
>TRBJ2-7|-|TRBV6-5
CASKYLRSAVYEQYF
>TRBJ1-1|-|TRBV19
CASSMPPSDRGGLAEAFF
>TRBJ1-6|-|TRBV2
CASMAAVSSYNSPLHF
>TRBJ2-3|-|TRBV4-3
CASSQEWLGAGGTDTQYF
>TRBJ2-7|-|TRBV18
CASSKWSSGIYEQYF
>TRBJ2-1|once|TRBV28
CASSRSLGTGWGNEQFF
>TRBJ2-7|-|TRBV24-1
CATSDNRLENYEQYF
>TRBJ1-5|-|TRBV7-8
CASKQGAANQPQHF
>TRBJ1-1|-|TRBV6-5
CASSYLKTGGNTEAFF
>TRBJ1-1|-|TRBV11-3
CASSPRGALNTEAFF
>TRBJ2-1|-|TRBV12-5
CASGLGMGLVNHEQFF
>TRBJ1-6|-|TRBV4-2
CASSTTQGSYNSPLHF
>TRBJ1-6|-|TRBV7-9
CASSPSSRSLHF
>TRBJ1-2|-|TRBV5-1
CASSWEFNYGYTF
>TRBJ2-7|-|TRBV11-2
CASSSRLGTSNDEQYF
>TRBJ1-4|-|TRBV6-5
CASSYLGQKIEKLFF
>TRBJ1-3|-|TRBV30
CAWSRDRYSGNTIYF
>TRBJ1-5|-|TRBV5-5
CASSLVGVDQPQHF
>TRBJ2-1|-|TRBV24-1
CATSDLVTSGRGEQFF
>TRBJ2-3|-|TRBV25-1
CASSISGSTDTQYF
>TRBJ2-1|-|TRBV3-1/TRBV3-2
CASSQKTSWQRRAGVNEQFF
>TRBJ2-7|-|TRBV2
CASSRAAGGSSYEQYF
>TRBJ1-2|few|TRBV2
CASSDPRAGRGYTF
>TRBJ1-3|-|TRBV18
CASSPGTGDSGNTIYF
>TRBJ1-2|-|TRBV7-2
CASSFQRRDYGYTF
>TRBJ1-2|few|TRBV19
CASSMTTVYGYTF